What follows describes a single T cell receptor (beta chain). Its antigen is unidentified. This may be a read error: a much more frequent sequence differs by one nucleotide. This specimen belongs to a study of regulatory T cells in long-lasting Graves disease. Indicated time point: persistent/refractory GD, antithyroid drugs over 5 years with positive TRAb. PBMCs were the source of the RNA used for TCR sequencing. Overall study results and limits: Compared with new cases, persistent Graves' patients showed reduced TCR diversity. The researchers studied only peripheral blood, not thyroid tissue. Persistent patients shared more public clonotypes (roughly 2,800) than new patients (about 930).

Relying on iRepertoire HTBI primers and Arm-PCR of CDR3 regions, the team built TCR beta libraries. Authors' analysis steps: Identification of gene segments yielded more than 60 TRBV and 12 to 15 TRBJ across samples. Via MiXCR, TCRdb re-called the multiplex PCR reads, giving one row per CDR3 protein. In this record, the V and J calls reflect TCRdb's handling and not the investigators' own analysis. The data hold about 430,000 distinct CDR3 sequences, with around 23% observed a single time. The CDR3 runs to 14 residues. V shed 5 bases and J shed 3 bases, with 14 bases lying between them. Germline CDR1 and CDR2: SGHTA and FQGNSA.

The clonotype was recovered from a female donor with Graves disease. Sequenced here: peripheral blood mononuclear cells (PBMCs), sampled when the disease was refractory, from a patient treated with antithyroid drugs. The J gene is TRBJ2-7, the V gene TRBV7-2, with a tentative D call TRBD1 (6 bases). The CDR3 nucleotides are TGTGCCAGCAGCCTTCCCGGGACAAGCTACGAGCAGTACTTC. This gives the protein CASSLPGTSYEQYF.